This TCR beta chain was recorded in a study of spatial heterogeneity in lung cancer. Turning to the study itself: Compared with alpha-chain sequences, beta-chain sequences were consistently detected in greater numbers.

The CDR3 contains 14 residues. Germline loops: CDR1 SGHKS, CDR2 YYEKEE (reference sequence). V shed 4 bases, J shed 0 bases, and the junction held 4 bases outside the gene matches. This clonotype was seen many times. Its antigen remains unidentified. In the library, each TCR cDNA molecule bore its own unique molecular identifier. TCRdb recomputed calls from the 5' RACE reads with MiXCR, one row per CDR3 protein. The table shows roughly 4,200 distinct CDR3 sequences, with around a tenth occurring only once. Overall study findings and caveats: TCRs found ubiquitously expanded in tumor appeared in blood more at resection than at follow-up.

Described time point: sample taken at primary tumor resection. The input material, whole RNA from tumor, nontumor lung or frozen PBMC, was sequenced unsorted. The clonotype originates from a male donor with early-stage non-small cell lung cancer. Here the sequenced sample was PBMCs, taken at surgery. J is TRBJ2-7 and V is TRBV5-5; the match to TRBD1 covers 7 bases. The CDR3 loop reads CASSIGQASYEQYF. Here the CDR3 DNA reads TGTGCCAGCAGCATAGGACAGGCCTCCTACGAGCAGTACTTC.